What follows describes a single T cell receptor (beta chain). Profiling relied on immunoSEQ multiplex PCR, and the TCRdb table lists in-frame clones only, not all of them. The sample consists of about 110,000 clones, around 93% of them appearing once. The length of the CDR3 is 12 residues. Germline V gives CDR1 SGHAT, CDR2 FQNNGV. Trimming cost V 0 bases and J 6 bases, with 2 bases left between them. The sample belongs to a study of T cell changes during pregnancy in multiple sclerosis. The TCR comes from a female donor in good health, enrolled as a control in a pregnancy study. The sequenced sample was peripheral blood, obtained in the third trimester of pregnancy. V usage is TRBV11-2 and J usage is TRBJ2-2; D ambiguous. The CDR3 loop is CASSLDSGELFF. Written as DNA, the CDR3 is TGTGCCAGCAGCTTAGACTCCGGGGAGCTGTTTTTT.